Below, 25 T cell receptor beta chains from the same sample are listed, as sequenced in a study of blood T cell repertoires in COVID-19. The method was immunoSEQ multiplex PCR; TCRdb's version includes in-frame clones alone and lacks a portion of them. Among 450,000 or so clones listed, nearly 90% were seen once. The sequencing sample was made of peripheral blood. The receptor set was obtained from a man younger than 35 with COVID-19, enrolled during active disease.

The CDR3 nucleotides are TGTGCCAGCAGCCAAGATGGTACTAGCGGGAGATTCTATGAGCAGTTCTTC. Its translation is CASSQDGTSGRFYEQFF. The rearrangement uses TRBV4-2 and TRBJ2-1, with 11 nucleotides matching TRBD2. The V gene end was trimmed by 0 bases and the J gene end by 8 bases; junction bases not matched to a gene: 9. This CDR3 region has 17 residues. Germline V CDR1 and CDR2: LGHNA, YNFKEQ.

This clone has a single count. V usage is TRBV20-1 and J usage is TRBJ1-6, with a tentative D call TRBD1 (6 bases). Germline V lookup: CDR1 DFQATT, CDR2 SNEGSKA (reference sequence). V lost 6 bases and J 14 bases, leaving 14 bases between the germline ends. The CDR3 runs 11 residues. The CDR3 region is CSASLRGTLHF. CDR3 DNA sequence: TGCAGTGCGAGTCTGAGGGGGACCCTCCACTTT.

This chain links TRBV6-2 or TRBV6-3 with TRBJ2-3, with D possibly TRBD2 on 5 matching bases. Trimming removed 2 bases at V and 2 bases at J, with 11 bases between. This CDR3 is built from 15 residues. Germline CDR1 reads MNHEY; CDR2 reads SVGEGT. In DNA, the CDR3 is TGTGCCAGCAGTTACCGACGGACTTACACAGATACGCAGTATTTT. It yields the protein CASSYRRTYTDTQYF.

V is TRBV7-9 and J is TRBJ2-2; TRBD1 matches at 10 bases. The CDR3 totals 17 residues. Trimming cost V 6 bases and J 3 bases; bases outside gene matches: 10. Per the germline V gene, CDR1 is SEHNR and CDR2 is FQNEAQ (reference sequence). As DNA, the CDR3 is TGTGCCAGCAGGCAAGAGGCGACAGGGGGCGACACCGGGGAGCTGTTTTTT. It encodes CASRQEATGGDTGELFF.

The chain links TRBV20-1 to TRBJ2-1, with D possibly matching TRBD1 (5 bases). The ends were cut back, 5 bases at V and 7 bases at J, with 9 bases in the middle. The CDR3 covers 11 residues. CDR1 is DFQATT and CDR2 is SNEGSKA in the germline V gene (reference sequence). CDR3 amino acids: CSAATGNEQFF. The CDR3 coding sequence is TGCAGTGCTGCTACAGGAAATGAGCAGTTCTTC.

The chain links TRBV7-2 to TRBJ2-5; D not certain. CDR1 and CDR2 from the germline V gene are SGHTA and FQGNSA. The CDR3 consists of 14 residues. V lost 0 bases and J lost 3, with 8 bases in between. This CDR3 reads CASSLASYEETQYF. The CDR3 coding sequence is TGTGCCAGCAGCTTAGCTTCCTACGAAGAGACCCAGTACTTC.

The chain is built from TRBV2 and TRBJ2-3; the match to TRBD2 covers 10 bases. The CDR3 sequence is 14 residues long. The V and J ends lost 3 bases and 5 bases, in that order; junction bases with no gene match: 2. Per the germline V gene, CDR1 is SNHLY and CDR2 is FYNNEI. CDR3: CASSDPSGGDTQYF. The CDR3 coding sequence is TGTGCCAGCAGTGACCCTAGCGGGGGAGATACGCAGTATTTT.

The chain combines TRBV5-1 with TRBJ2-7; D not certain. CDR1 and CDR2 from the germline V gene are SGHRS and YFSETQ. This CDR3 contains 16 residues. The V gene lost 0 bases and the J gene lost 0 bases, with 13 bases spanning the gap. The CDR3 coding sequence is TGCGCCAGCAGCTTGGTTAGTAGCTTTAGCTCCTACGAGCAGTACTTC. It yields the protein CASSLVSSFSSYEQYF.

The V gene is TRBV28, the J gene TRBJ1-3; tentatively, D is TRBD1 (5 bases). CDR3 length equals 16 residues. Germline V gives CDR1 MDHEN, CDR2 SYDVKM. Between the trimmed V and J ends, which lost 3 bases and 0 bases, there was a span of 12 bases. The CDR3 sequence: CASSFPDRYSGNTIYF. The CDR3 nucleotides read TGTGCCAGCAGTTTCCCCGACAGATACTCTGGAAACACCATATATTTT.

The table lists this clone with a count of one. This chain joins TRBV11-1 and TRBJ2-5; TRBD2 agrees at 14 bases. V shed 1 base, J shed 5 bases, and the junction held 3 bases outside the gene matches. The CDR3 runs 16 residues. The germline CDR1 and CDR2 sequences are SGHAT and FQDESV (reference sequence). The CDR3 DNA follows: TGTGCCAGCAGCTTAGGACTAGCGGGAGGGCTGGAGACCCAGTACTTC. Protein: CASSLGLAGGLETQYF.

The J gene is TRBJ1-4, the V gene TRBV30; no clear D gene. Per the germline V gene, CDR1 is GTSNPN and CDR2 is SVGIG (reference sequence). The ends were cut back, 3 bases at V and 10 bases at J, with 12 bases in the middle. The CDR3 covers 12 residues. The CDR3, as DNA: TGTGCCTGGAGGAGGGCGACGAGAAAACTGTTTTTT. Translated: CAWRRATRKLFF.

The chain links TRBV19 to TRBJ2-5, with 9 bases fitting TRBD1. With 5 bases clipped from V and 2 bases from J, the junction kept 9 bases outside the gene matches. In germline, CDR1 is LNHDA, CDR2 SQIVND (reference sequence). This CDR3 is built from 16 residues. The CDR3 nucleotides are TGTGCCAGTAGTGGGTTAGGGACAGGGCGTCAAGAGACCCAGTACTTC. This gives the protein CASSGLGTGRQETQYF.

The chain joins TRBV10-1 to TRBJ2-1; D not resolved. CDR3 length: 16 residues. Germline-derived CDR1 and CDR2 are WNHNN and SYGVQD (reference sequence). V was trimmed by 2 bases and J by 0 bases, leaving 11 bases between them. CDR3 amino acids: CASSELPSSSYNEQFF. The DNA for the CDR3 is TGCGCCAGCAGTGAGCTCCCGTCTAGCTCCTACAATGAGCAGTTCTTC.

The CDR3 DNA follows: TGTGCCAGCAGAACCGCTAGCGGGGGTTCAGATACGCAGTATTTT. It specifies CASRTASGGSDTQYF. The V call is TRBV6-5, the J call TRBJ2-3, with TRBD2 matching 10 bases. This CDR3 is 15 amino acids long. The J segment lost 4 bases and the V segment lost 6 bases, leaving 7 bases of the junction unmatched. CDR1 and CDR2 (germline): MNHEY, SVGAGI.

The V gene is TRBV9, the J gene TRBJ2-1; 12 nucleotides line up with TRBD1. The germline V gene encodes CDR1 SGDLS and CDR2 YYNGEE. The CDR3 runs to 20 residues. The V and J ends lost 3 bases and 1 base, in that order; junction bases with no gene match: 14. The CDR3 DNA sequence: TGTGCCAGCAGCGGCCGGGACAGGGGGCCTAGCGGGAGATCCTACAATGAGCAGTTCTTC. It is translated as CASSGRDRGPSGRSYNEQFF.

This chain connects TRBV6-2 or TRBV6-3 to TRBJ2-7; possible D gene TRBD2, 6 bases. The CDR3 totals 15 residues. Germline V gives CDR1 MNHEY, CDR2 SVGEGT. Trimming left V 6 bases short and J 3 bases short, with 18 bases between. Here the CDR3 reads CASSPLGGGGYEQYF. In DNA form, the CDR3 reads TGTGCCAGCAGCCCTCTTGGGGGAGGCGGCTACGAGCAGTACTTC.

V usage is TRBV2 and J usage is TRBJ1-3; D is possibly TRBD1 (6 bases). The CDR3 runs 13 residues. V dropped 7 bases and J dropped 1 base, with 8 bases sitting between them. Germline V CDR1 and CDR2: SNHLY, FYNNEI. CDR3 in amino acids: CASIGTSGNTIYF. The DNA of the CDR3 is TGTGCCAGCATAGGGACATCTGGAAACACCATATATTTT.

This chain links TRBV19 with TRBJ1-6, with D hard to call. The CDR3 runs 17 residues. V was cut by 0 bases and J by 3 bases, with 12 bases left in between. Germline CDR1 reads LNHDA; CDR2 reads SQIVND (reference sequence). CDR3 DNA sequence: TGTGCCAGTAGTATAGATTCTTGGGCAGACTATAATTCACCCCTCCACTTT. Translation gives CASSIDSWADYNSPLHF.

V usage is TRBV7-8 and J usage is TRBJ1-1; weak D call: TRBD1 (6 bases). Trimming took off 5 bases at V and 0 bases at J, with 13 bases between the two ends. The CDR3 has 15 residues. The V gene's germline CDR1 is SGHVS and CDR2 FQNEAQ. The CDR3 DNA is TGTGCCAGCAGCATAACAGGGCCTATGAACACTGAAGCTTTCTTT. Translating it yields CASSITGPMNTEAFF.

The J gene is TRBJ2-2, the V gene TRBV5-4, with a tentative D call TRBD2 (6 bases). This CDR3 is 15 amino acids long. The V and J ends lost 7 bases and 4 bases respectively, with 17 bases between them. In germline, CDR1 is SGHNT, CDR2 YYREEE (reference sequence). Written as DNA, the CDR3 is TGTGCCAGCTATTCGTGGGGGACTCGCACCGGGGAGCTGTTTTTT. This sequence encodes CASYSWGTRTGELFF.

This chain connects TRBV7-3 to TRBJ2-3, with 11 bases identical to TRBD1. The germline V gene encodes CDR1 SGHTA and CDR2 FQGTGA. The junction had 4 bases not matched to a gene; V was cut back by 2 bases and J by 3 bases. There are 16 residues in the CDR3. CDR3 coding DNA: TGTGCCAGCAGCTTATCCGGGACAGGGGGGACAGATACGCAGTATTTT. Amino acids: CASSLSGTGGTDTQYF.

This clone has a single count. The J gene is TRBJ2-7, the V gene TRBV5-4, with a possible D match to TRBD2 (5 bases). CDR1 SGHNT and CDR2 YYREEE come from the germline V gene (reference sequence). Trimming cost V 3 bases and J 1 base, with 11 bases left between them. This CDR3 is built from 14 residues. The CDR3 DNA reads as TGTGCCAGCAGCTCCCTGGAGGCTTCCTACGAGCAGTACTTC. Protein sequence: CASSSLEASYEQYF.

This sequence joins TRBV6-5 and TRBJ2-3; no clear D gene. The CDR3 spans 14 residues. The germline V gene has CDR1 MNHEY and CDR2 SVGAGI. V lost 4 bases, J lost 0 bases, and 8 bases lay in between. The CDR3 protein is CASSSPHSTDTQYF. The CDR3, as DNA: TGTGCCAGCAGTTCCCCACATAGCACAGATACGCAGTATTTT.

The chain combines TRBV30 with TRBJ1-1, with a possible D match to TRBD1 (6 bases). Deletions cut 0 bases from V and 4 bases from J, with 24 bases between. The CDR3 is made up of 18 amino acids. CDR1 GTSNPN and CDR2 SVGIG come from the germline V gene (reference sequence). The DNA of the CDR3 is TGTGCCTGGAGTGTACGGGCTGTAAGGACGGGGGGCATCACTGAAGCTTTCTTT. Its translation is CAWSVRAVRTGGITEAFF.

Worth noting for this clone: At the DNA level, this CDR3 is encoded by other sequences in the same sample as well. The chain has TRBV5-1 and TRBJ2-3; D not resolved. V lost 0 bases to trimming and J lost 6 bases, with 8 bases between them. The CDR3 is made up of 13 amino acids. CDR1 and CDR2 from the germline V gene are SGHRS and YFSETQ. The CDR3 sequence is CASSLEAGDTQYF. The CDR3 DNA sequence: TGCGCCAGCAGCTTGGAAGCCGGGGATACGCAGTATTTT. Full variable domain (outside the CDR3, taken from reference TRBV5-1 and TRBJ2-3): KAGVTQTPRYLIKTRGQQVTLSCSPISGHRSVSWYQQTPGQGLQFLFEYFSETQRNKGNFPGRFSGRQFSNSRSEMNVSTLELGDSALYLCASSLEAGDTQYFGPGTRLTVL.